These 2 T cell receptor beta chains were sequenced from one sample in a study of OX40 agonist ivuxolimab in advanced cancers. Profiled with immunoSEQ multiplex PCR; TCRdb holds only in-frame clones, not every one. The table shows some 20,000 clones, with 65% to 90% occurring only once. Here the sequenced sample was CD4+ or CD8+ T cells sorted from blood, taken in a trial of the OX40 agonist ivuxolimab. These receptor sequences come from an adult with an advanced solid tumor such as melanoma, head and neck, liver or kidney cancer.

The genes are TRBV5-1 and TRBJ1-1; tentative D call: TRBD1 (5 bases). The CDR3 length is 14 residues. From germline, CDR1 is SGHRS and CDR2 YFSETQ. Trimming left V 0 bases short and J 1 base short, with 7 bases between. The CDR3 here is CASSLAGPNTEAFF. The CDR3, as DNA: TGCGCCAGCAGCTTGGCGGGGCCGAACACTGAAGCTTTCTTT.

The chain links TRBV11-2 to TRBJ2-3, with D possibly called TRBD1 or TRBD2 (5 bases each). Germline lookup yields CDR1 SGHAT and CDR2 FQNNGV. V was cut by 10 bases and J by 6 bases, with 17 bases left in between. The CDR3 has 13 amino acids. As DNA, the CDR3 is TGTGCCACGGTGGCAGGGAGAGGGGATACGCAGTATTTT. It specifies CATVAGRGDTQYF.